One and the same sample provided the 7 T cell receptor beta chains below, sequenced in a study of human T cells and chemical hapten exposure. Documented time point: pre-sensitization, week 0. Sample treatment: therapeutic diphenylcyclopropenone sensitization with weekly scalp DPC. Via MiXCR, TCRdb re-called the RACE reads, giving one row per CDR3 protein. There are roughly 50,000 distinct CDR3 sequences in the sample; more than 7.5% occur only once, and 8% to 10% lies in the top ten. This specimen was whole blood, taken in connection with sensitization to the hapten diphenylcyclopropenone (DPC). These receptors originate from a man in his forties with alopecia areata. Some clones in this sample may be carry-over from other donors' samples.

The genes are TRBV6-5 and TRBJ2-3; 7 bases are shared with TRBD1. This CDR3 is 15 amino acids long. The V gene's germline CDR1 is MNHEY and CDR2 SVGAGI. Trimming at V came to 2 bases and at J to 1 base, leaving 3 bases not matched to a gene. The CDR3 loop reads CASSYRDSRTDTQYF. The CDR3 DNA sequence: TGTGCCAGCAGTTACCGGGACAGCCGCACAGATACGCAGTATTTT.

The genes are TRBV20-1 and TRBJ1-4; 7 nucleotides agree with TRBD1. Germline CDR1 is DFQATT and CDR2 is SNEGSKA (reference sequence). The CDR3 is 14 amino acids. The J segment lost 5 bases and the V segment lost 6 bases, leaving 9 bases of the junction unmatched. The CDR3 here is CSAVDRRGNEKLFF. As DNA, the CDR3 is TGCAGTGCGGTGGACAGGAGGGGGAATGAAAAACTGTTTTTT.

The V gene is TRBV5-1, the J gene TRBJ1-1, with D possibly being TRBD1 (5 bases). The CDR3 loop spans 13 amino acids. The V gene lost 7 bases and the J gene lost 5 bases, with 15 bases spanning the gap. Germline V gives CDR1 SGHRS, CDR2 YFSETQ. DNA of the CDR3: TGCGCCAGCCAGCTGGCGGGGCAAACTGAAGCTTTCTTT. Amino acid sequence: CASQLAGQTEAFF. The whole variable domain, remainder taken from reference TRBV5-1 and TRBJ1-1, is KAGVTQTPRYLIKTRGQQVTLSCSPISGHRSVSWYQQTPGQGLQFLFEYFSETQRNKGNFPGRFSGRQFSNSRSEMNVSTLELGDSALYLCASQLAGQTEAFFGQGTRLTVV.

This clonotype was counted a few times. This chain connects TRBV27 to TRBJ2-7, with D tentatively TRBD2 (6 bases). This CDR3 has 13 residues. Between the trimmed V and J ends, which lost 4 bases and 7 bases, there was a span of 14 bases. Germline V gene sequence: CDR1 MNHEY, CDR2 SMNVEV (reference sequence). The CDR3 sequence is CASSSRLVGEQYF. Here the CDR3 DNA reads TGTGCCAGCAGTTCTAGACTAGTAGGGGAGCAGTACTTC.

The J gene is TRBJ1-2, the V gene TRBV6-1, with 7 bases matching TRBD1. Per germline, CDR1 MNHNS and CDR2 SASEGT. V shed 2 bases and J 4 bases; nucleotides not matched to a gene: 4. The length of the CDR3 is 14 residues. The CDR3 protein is CASSESGTAYGYTF. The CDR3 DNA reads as TGTGCCAGCAGTGAAAGTGGGACAGCCTATGGCTACACCTTC.

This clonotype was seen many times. CDR3 nucleotides: TGTGCCAGCAGTTACGACTATACCTACGAGCAGTACTTC. Translated, it gives CASSYDYTYEQYF. This chain links TRBV6-2 or TRBV6-3 with TRBJ2-7, with D tentatively TRBD2 (5 bases). CDR1 and CDR2 from the germline V gene are MNHEY and SVGEGT. The CDR3 has 13 residues. V was cut by 2 bases and J by 2 bases, with 7 bases left in between.

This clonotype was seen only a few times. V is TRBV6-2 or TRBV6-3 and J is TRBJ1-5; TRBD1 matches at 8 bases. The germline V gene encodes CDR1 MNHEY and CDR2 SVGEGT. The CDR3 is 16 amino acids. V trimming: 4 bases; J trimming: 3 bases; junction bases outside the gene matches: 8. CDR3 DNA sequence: TGTGCCAGCAGTTTCGTGACAGGGGCCAACAATCAGCCCCAGCATTTT. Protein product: CASSFVTGANNQPQHF.